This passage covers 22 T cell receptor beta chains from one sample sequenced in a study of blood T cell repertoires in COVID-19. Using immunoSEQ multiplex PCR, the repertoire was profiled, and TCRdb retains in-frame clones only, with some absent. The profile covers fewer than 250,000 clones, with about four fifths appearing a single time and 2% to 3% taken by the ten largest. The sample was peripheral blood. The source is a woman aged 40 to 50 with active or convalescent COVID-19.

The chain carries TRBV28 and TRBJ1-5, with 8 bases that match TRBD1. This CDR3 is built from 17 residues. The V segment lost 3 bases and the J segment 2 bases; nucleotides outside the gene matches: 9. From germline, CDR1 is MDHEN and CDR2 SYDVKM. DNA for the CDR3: TGTGCCAGCAGTTTGTTCCCGTCAGGGGGCCGCAATCAGCCCCAGCATTTT. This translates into CASSLFPSGGRNQPQHF.

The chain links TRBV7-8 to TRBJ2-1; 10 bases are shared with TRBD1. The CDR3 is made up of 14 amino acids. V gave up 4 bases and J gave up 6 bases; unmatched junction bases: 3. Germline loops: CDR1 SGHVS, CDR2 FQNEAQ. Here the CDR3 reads CASSWDRGANEQFF. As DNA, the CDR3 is TGTGCCAGCAGCTGGGACAGGGGTGCCAATGAGCAGTTCTTC.

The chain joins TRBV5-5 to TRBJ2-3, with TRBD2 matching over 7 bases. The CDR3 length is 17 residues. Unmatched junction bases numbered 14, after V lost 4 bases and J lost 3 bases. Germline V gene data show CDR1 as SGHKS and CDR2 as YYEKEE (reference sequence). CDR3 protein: CASSNNPGQGGTDTQYF. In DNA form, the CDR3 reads TGTGCCAGCAGCAACAATCCGGGGCAGGGAGGGACAGATACGCAGTATTTT.

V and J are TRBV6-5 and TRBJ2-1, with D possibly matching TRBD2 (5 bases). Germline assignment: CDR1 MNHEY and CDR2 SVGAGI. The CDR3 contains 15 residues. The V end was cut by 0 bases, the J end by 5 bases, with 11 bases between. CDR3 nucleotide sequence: TGTGCCAGCAGTTACTCGAGGGCCGGAAACAATGAGCAGTTCTTC. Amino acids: CASSYSRAGNNEQFF.

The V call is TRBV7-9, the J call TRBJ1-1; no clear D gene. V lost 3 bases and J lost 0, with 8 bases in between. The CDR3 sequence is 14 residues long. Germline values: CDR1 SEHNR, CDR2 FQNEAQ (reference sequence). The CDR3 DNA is TGTGCCAGCAGCTTCGACTACTTGAACACTGAAGCTTTCTTT. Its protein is CASSFDYLNTEAFF.

CDR3 DNA: TGTGCCAGCAGCCCCCCCCGACTAGCCGAGACCCAGTACTTC. As protein: CASSPPRLAETQYF. The rearrangement uses TRBV5-6 and TRBJ2-5, with TRBD2 identical over 7 bases. CDR3 length: 14 residues. CDR1 and CDR2 (germline): SGHDT, YYEEEE. Trimming cost V 4 bases and J 5 bases; bases outside gene matches: 8.

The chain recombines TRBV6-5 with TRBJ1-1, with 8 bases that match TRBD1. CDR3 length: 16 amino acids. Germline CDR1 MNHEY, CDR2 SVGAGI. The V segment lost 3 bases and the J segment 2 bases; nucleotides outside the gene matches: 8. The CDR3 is CASSYLSQGANTEAFF. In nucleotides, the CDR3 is TGTGCCAGCAGTTATCTCTCCCAGGGGGCAAACACTGAAGCTTTCTTT.

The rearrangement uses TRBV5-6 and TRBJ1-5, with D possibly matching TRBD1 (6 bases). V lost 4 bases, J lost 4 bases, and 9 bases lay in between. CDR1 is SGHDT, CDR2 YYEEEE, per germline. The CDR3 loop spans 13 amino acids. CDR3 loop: CASSGGQNQPQHF. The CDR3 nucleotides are TGTGCCAGCAGCGGAGGACAGAATCAGCCCCAGCATTTT.

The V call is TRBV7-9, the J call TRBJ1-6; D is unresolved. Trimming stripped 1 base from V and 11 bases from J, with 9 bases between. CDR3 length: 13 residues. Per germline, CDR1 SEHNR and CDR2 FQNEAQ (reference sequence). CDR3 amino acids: CASSLEFEAPLHF. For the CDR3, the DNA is TGTGCCAGCAGCTTAGAATTTGAGGCACCCCTCCACTTT.

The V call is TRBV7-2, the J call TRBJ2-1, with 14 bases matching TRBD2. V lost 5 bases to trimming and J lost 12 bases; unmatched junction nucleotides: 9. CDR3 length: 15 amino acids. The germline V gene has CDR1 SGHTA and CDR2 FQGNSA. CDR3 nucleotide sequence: TGTGCCAGCAGCCGCTTGGGACTAGCGGGAGTTACGCAGTTCTTC. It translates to CASSRLGLAGVTQFF.

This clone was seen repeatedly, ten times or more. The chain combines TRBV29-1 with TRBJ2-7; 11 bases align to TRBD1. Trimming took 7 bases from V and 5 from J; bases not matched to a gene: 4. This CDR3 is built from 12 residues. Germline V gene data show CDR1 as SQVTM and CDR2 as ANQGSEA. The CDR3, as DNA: TGCAGCGCCTGGACAGGGGGCGACGAGCAGTACTTC. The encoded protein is CSAWTGGDEQYF.

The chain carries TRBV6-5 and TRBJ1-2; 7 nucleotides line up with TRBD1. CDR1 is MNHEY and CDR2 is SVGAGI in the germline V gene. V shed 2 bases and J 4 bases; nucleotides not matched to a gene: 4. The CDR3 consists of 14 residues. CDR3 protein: CASSYGRQGYGYTF. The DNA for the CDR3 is TGTGCCAGCAGTTACGGCCGACAGGGCTATGGCTACACCTTC.

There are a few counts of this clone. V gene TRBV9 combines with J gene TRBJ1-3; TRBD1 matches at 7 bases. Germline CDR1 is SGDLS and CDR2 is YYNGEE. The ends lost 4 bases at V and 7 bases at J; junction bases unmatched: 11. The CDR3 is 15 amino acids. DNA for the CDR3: TGTGCCAGCAGCTCCTTAGACAGGGTTTCGAACACCATATATTTT. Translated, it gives CASSSLDRVSNTIYF.

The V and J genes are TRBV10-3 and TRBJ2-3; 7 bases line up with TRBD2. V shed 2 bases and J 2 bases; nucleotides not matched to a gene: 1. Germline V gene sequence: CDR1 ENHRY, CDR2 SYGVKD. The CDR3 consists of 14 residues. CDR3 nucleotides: TGTGCCATCAGTGAGCGGGGGGACACAGATACGCAGTATTTT. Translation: CAISERGDTDTQYF.

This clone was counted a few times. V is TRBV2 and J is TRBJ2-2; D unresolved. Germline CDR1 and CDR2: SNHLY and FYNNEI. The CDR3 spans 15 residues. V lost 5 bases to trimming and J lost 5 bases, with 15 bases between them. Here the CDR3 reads CASSFLAVRTGELFF. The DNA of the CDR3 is TGTGCCAGCAGTTTTTTGGCGGTTCGGACCGGGGAGCTGTTTTTT.

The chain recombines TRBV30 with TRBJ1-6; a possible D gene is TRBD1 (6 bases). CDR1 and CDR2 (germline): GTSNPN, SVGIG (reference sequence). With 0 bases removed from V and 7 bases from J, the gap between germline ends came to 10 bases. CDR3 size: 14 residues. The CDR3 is CAWSVVRGNSPLHF. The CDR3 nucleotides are TGTGCCTGGAGTGTAGTCAGGGGAAATTCACCCCTCCACTTT.

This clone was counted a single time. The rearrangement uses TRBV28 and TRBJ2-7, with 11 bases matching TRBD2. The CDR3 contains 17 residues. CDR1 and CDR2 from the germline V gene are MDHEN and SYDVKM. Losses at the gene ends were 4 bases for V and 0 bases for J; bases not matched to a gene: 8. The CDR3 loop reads CASSYPGLAAYSYEQYF. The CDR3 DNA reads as TGTGCCAGCAGTTACCCGGGACTAGCGGCGTACTCCTACGAGCAGTACTTC. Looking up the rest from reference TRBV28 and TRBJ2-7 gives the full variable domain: DVKVTQSSRYLVKRTGEKVFLECVQDMDHENMFWYRQDPGLGLRLIYFSYDVKMKEKGDIPEGYSVSREKKERFSLILESASTNQTSMYLCASSYPGLAAYSYEQYFGPGTRLTVT.

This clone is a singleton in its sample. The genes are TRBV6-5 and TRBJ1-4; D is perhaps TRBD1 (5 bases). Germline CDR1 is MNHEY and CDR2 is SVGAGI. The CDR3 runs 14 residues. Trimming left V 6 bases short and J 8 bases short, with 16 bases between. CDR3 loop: CASRPPGGGEKLFF. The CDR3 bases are TGTGCCAGCAGACCCCCGGGGGGAGGGGAAAAACTGTTTTTT.

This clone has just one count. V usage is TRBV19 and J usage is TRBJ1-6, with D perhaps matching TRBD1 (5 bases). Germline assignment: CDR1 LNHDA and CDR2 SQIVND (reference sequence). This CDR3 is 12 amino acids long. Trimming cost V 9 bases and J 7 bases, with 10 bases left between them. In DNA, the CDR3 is TGTGCCAGCGGGGGAAGAAATTCACCCCTCCACTTT. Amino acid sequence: CASGGRNSPLHF. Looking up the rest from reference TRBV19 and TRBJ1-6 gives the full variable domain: DGGITQSPKYLFRKEGQNVTLSCEQNLNHDAMYWYRQDPGQGLRLIYYSQIVNDFQKGDIAEGYSVSREKKESFPLTVTSAQKNPTAFYLCASGGRNSPLHFGNGTRLTVT.

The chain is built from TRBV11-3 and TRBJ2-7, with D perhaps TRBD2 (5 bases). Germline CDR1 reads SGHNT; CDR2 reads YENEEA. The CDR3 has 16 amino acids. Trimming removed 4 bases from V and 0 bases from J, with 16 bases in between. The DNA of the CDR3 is TGTGCCAGCAGCTCCCCTCTTGGTGGGAGCTCCTACGAGCAGTACTTC. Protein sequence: CASSSPLGGSSYEQYF.

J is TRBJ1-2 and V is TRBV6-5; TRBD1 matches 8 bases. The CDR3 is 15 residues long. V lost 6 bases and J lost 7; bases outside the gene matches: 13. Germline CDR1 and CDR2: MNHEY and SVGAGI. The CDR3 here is CASRINTGGEGGYTF. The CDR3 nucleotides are TGTGCCAGCAGAATAAACACAGGGGGTGAAGGTGGCTACACCTTC.

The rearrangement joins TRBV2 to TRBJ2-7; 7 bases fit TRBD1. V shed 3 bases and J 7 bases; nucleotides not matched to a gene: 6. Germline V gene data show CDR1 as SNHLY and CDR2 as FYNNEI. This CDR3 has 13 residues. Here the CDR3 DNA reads TGTGCCAGCAGTGAGCTCCGACAGGGAGAGCAGTACTTC. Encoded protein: CASSELRQGEQYF. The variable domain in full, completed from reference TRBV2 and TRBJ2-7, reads EPEVTQTPSHQVTQMGQEVILRCVPISNHLYFYWYRQILGQKVEFLVSFYNNEISEKSEIFDDQFSVERPDGSNFTLKIRSTKLEDSAMYFCASSELRQGEQYFGPGTRLTVT.